This TCR beta chain was obtained from a study of blood T cell repertoires in COVID-19. In the study's own analysis: Reference gene primer amplification gave nucleated cell count estimates. The assay was immunoSEQ multiplex PCR, and TCRdb's table has in-frame clones only and misses some. V, J and clone size were drawn from that table, and D and trimming were deduced from the DNA. Found here are hundreds of thousands of clones, roughly 85% of them singletons; the top ten hold around 3%. V gave up 3 bases and J gave up 7 bases, with 12 bases separating them. The CDR3 sequence is 13 residues long. The germline CDR1 and CDR2 sequences are SGHAT and FQNNGV.

Sequencing input: peripheral blood. The sequence was collected from a man between 18 and 35 years old with active or convalescent COVID-19. The rearrangement uses TRBV11-2 and TRBJ1-1; D ambiguous. CDR3 in DNA: TGTGCCAGCAGCTTGAACGGGATCTATGAAGCTTTCTTT. This gives the protein CASSLNGIYEAFF.